This TCR beta chain was captured by sequencing in a study of blood T cells in healthy people across ages. This clonotype was observed a handful of times. Combining a sample-barcoded 5' primer with a J-beta primer mix, a second PCR ran for roughly 6 to 11 cycles. TCRdb recomputed calls from the 5' RACE reads with MiXCR, one row per CDR3 protein. The sample lists approximately 760,000 distinct CDR3 sequences, 20% to 25% occurring once. Per germline, CDR1 SGHRS and CDR2 YFSETQ. This CDR3 spans 16 amino acids. Donors each provided about 10 milliliters of peripheral blood. The same data also went into a second study, on T cells of mothers and their children.

This chain uses TRBV5-1 with TRBJ2-5; 7 bases match TRBD2. The J call is uncertain, as TRBJ2-1 better fits the DNA end. Sequences were obtained from blood. This receptor was taken from a boy under 18 in good health. The CDR3 is CASSLSREKIANEQFF. CDR3 DNA: TGCGCCAGCAGCTTGTCGCGGGAGAAAATTGCAAATGAGCAGTTCTTC.